A selection of T cell receptor beta chains follows, all from one sample in a study of spatial heterogeneity in lung cancer. TCRdb ran MiXCR on the 5' RACE reads and lists one entry per CDR3 protein. The sample lists around 92,000 distinct CDR3 sequences, 12% occurring once. The source was PBMCs, collected at surgery. These receptors were obtained from a male donor with early-stage non-small cell lung cancer. CDR3s include the opening cysteine and the closing phenylalanine or tryptophan. Fields, in order: D gene, J gene, V gene, CDR3 length, clone size, CDR3 protein, CDR3 DNA. D genes are given only for firm matches. Size tells how often a clone was seen (once, few, many) or the class of an expanded clone, and some rows leave it out.

TRBD1 | TRBJ1-1 | TRBV10-3 | 14 | many | CASTSRGLNTEAFF | TGTGCCAGCACTTCCAGGGGGCTTAACACTGAAGCTTTCTTT
- | TRBJ2-1 | TRBV3-1 | 15 | few | CASSHRADSHNEQFF | TGTGCCAGCAGCCACCGTGCCGACTCCCACAATGAGCAGTTCTTC
TRBD2 | TRBJ2-3 | TRBV6-5 | 15 | - | CASSTIAGVGDTQYF | TGTGCCAGCAGTACTATAGCGGGAGTGGGGGATACGCAGTATTTT
TRBD2 | TRBJ2-3 | TRBV7-6 | 15 | many | CASSISGGGTDTQYF | TGTGCCAGCAGCATTAGCGGGGGGGGCACAGATACGCAGTATTTT
- | TRBJ1-6 | TRBV14 | 15 | many | CASNIGGAPGSPLHF | TGTGCCAGCAATATAGGGGGGGCCCCCGGTTCACCCCTCCACTTT
TRBD1 | TRBJ1-2 | TRBV10-3 | 17 | few | CAISEAGDRGHNYGYTF | TGTGCCATCAGTGAAGCGGGGGACAGGGGCCATAACTATGGCTACACCTTC
- | TRBJ2-5 | TRBV28 | 14 | few | CASSRGGVRETQYF | TGTGCCAGCAGTCGAGGGGGTGTAAGAGAGACCCAGTACTTC
- | TRBJ2-6 | TRBV2 | 15 | many | CASTLDSSGANVLTF | TGTGCCAGCACCCTCGACAGTTCTGGGGCCAACGTCCTGACTTTC
TRBD1 | TRBJ2-5 | TRBV30 | 18 | - | CAWILLPGQGHPGETQYF | TGTGCCTGGATCCTTTTGCCGGGACAGGGTCACCCCGGTGAGACCCAGTACTTC
- | TRBJ2-2 | TRBV2 | 14 | many | CASKSSTSTGELFF | TGTGCCAGCAAGTCTAGCACCTCCACCGGGGAGCTGTTTTTT
- | TRBJ2-1 | TRBV21-1 | 12 | few | CASSMPGLEQFF | TGTGCCAGCAGCATGCCGGGACTGGAGCAGTTCTTC
- | TRBJ2-7 | TRBV7-2 | 13 | - | CASSSLGYGEQYF | TGTGCCAGCAGCTCCTTAGGATACGGCGAGCAGTACTTC
TRBD2 | TRBJ2-1 | TRBV20-1 | 15 | - | CSARAGLADYNEQFF | TGCAGTGCTAGAGCCGGACTAGCGGACTACAATGAGCAGTTCTTC
- | TRBJ2-5 | TRBV7-2 | 16 | many | CASSLVFGRGDETQYF | TGTGCCAGCAGCTTAGTTTTCGGGAGAGGAGATGAGACCCAGTACTTC
TRBD2 | TRBJ2-2 | TRBV7-2 | 15 | - | CASSLTSGGTGELFF | TGTGCCAGCAGCTTAACCAGCGGGGGCACCGGGGAGCTGTTTTTT
- | TRBJ1-4 | TRBV6-1 | 15 | few | CASSGRMGTNEKLFF | TGTGCCAGCAGTGGGAGGATGGGGACCAATGAAAAACTGTTTTTT
- | TRBJ2-4 | TRBV6-2/TRBV6-3 | 16 | few | CASRDGRYLAKNIQYF | TGTGCCAGCAGAGACGGACGGTACCTAGCCAAAAACATTCAGTACTTC
- | TRBJ2-5 | TRBV7-2 | 16 | - | CASSLAVGFWEETQYF | TGTGCCAGCAGCTTAGCCGTAGGGTTCTGGGAGGAGACCCAGTACTTC
- | TRBJ1-5 | TRBV2 | 15 | - | CASSEAGQINQPQHF | TGTGCCAGCAGTGAAGCAGGGCAGATAAATCAGCCCCAGCATTTT
- | TRBJ2-7 | TRBV6-6 | 15 | many | CASSYEGGGSYEQYF | TGTGCCAGCAGTTACGAGGGGGGAGGGAGTTACGAGCAGTACTTC
- | TRBJ1-2 | TRBV30 | 11 | few | CAWSQGEGYTF | TGTGCCTGGAGTCAGGGAGAAGGCTACACCTTC
- | TRBJ2-3 | TRBV4-3 | 14 | - | CASSQDANTDTQYF | TGCGCCAGCAGCCAAGATGCAAACACAGATACGCAGTATTTT
TRBD2 | TRBJ2-3 | TRBV7-2 | 16 | once | CASSIFSGVGTDTQYF | TGTGCCAGCAGCATCTTTAGCGGGGTTGGCACAGATACGCAGTATTTT
TRBD1 | TRBJ1-1 | TRBV6-1 | 15 | many | CASSVGQDSVTEAFF | TGTGCCAGCAGTGTGGGACAGGATTCCGTCACTGAAGCTTTCTTT
- | TRBJ2-1 | TRBV20-1 | 16 | - | CSARGDKTVRYNEQFF | TGCAGTGCTAGAGGCGATAAGACAGTACGGTACAATGAGCAGTTCTTC